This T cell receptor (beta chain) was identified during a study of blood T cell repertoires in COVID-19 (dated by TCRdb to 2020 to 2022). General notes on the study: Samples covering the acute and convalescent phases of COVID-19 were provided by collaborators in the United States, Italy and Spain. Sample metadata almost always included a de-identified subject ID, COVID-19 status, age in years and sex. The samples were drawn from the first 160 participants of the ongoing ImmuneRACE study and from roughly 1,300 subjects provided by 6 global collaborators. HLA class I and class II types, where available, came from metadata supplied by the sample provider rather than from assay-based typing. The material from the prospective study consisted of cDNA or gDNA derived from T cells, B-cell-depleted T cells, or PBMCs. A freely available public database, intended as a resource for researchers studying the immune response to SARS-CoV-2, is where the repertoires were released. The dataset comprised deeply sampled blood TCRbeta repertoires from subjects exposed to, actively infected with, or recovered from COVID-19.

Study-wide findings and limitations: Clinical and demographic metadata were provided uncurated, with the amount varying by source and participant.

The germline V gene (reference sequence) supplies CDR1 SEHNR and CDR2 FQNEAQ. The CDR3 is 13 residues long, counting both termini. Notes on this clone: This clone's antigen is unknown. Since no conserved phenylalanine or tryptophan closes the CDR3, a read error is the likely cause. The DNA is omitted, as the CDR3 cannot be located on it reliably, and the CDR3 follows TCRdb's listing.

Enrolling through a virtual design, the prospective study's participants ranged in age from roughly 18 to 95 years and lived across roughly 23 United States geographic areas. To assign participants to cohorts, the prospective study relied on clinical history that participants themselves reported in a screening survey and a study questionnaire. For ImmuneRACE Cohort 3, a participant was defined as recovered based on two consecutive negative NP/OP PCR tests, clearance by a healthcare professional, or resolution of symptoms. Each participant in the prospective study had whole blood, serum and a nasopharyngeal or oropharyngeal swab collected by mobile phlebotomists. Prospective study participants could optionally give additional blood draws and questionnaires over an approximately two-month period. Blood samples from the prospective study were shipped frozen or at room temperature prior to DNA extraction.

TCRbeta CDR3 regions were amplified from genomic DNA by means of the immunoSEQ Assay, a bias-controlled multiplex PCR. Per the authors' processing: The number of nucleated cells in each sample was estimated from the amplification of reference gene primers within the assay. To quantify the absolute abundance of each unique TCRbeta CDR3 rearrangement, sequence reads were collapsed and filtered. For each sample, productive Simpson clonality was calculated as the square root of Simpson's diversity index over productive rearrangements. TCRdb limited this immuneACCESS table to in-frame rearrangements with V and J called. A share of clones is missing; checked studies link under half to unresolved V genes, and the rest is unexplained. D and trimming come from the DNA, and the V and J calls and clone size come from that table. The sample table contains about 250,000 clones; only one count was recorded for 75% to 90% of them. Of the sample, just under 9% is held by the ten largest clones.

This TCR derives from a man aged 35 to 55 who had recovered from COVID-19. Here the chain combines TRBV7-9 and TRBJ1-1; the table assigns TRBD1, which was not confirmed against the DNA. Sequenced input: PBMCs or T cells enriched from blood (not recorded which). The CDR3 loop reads CASSLLGVQGAAG.